The clone carrying this T cell receptor (beta chain) was seen a few times. There are 15 residues in the CDR3. V lost 4 bases and J 2 bases, leaving 14 bases between the germline ends. Per the germline V gene, CDR1 is LGHDT and CDR2 is YNNKEL (reference sequence). The data belong to a study of blood T cells in healthy people across ages. Combining a sample-barcoded 5' primer with a J-beta primer mix, a second PCR ran for roughly 7 to 12 cycles. Per sample, CDR3-containing paired-end reads numbered at least 2.5 million. One entry per CDR3 protein, called by TCRdb with MiXCR from the 5' RACE reads. Of about 1,500,000 distinct CDR3 sequences in the sample, about 43% are singletons; the top ten hold 7.9%.

The chain has TRBV3-1 and TRBJ1-2, with D possibly TRBD1 on 6 matching bases. Sequenced input: blood. The TCR originated in a woman aged 18-35 years in good health. The CDR3 DNA sequence: TGTGCCAGCAGCCTTATGACAGGCACGAACTATGGCTACACCTTC. Its translation: CASSLMTGTNYGYTF.